This entry concerns a single TCR beta chain. Thawed PBMCs were FACS-sorted into unstimulated CD4+CD25+CD127- regulatory T cells, CD4+CD25- non-regulatory cells, CD4 and CD8 cells. Germline V lookup: CDR1 MNHEY, CDR2 SMNVEV (reference sequence). V was pared by 7 bases and J by 0 bases, with 10 bases between. The CDR3 extends over 14 amino acids. The sample originates from a study of Tregs in tolerant kidney transplant recipients. Method: immunoSEQ multiplex PCR; TCRdb's copy keeps in-frame clones and lacks some. The top ten clones hold 0.35% to 0.55% of a sample with over 85,000 clones, 80% to 95% of them seen once.

The V and J genes are TRBV27 and TRBJ1-3; tentative D call: TRBD1 (5 bases). Sequences were derived from CD4+ T cells from blood, sampled before the transplant. The clonotype originates from a human donor who received a combined kidney and bone marrow transplant. CDR3 amino acids: CASKGVYSGNTIYF. In DNA form, the CDR3 reads TGTGCCAGCAAAGGGGTCTACTCTGGAAACACCATATATTTT.